The table lists the clone carrying this T cell receptor beta chain with many counts. Its specificity is unknown. One entry per CDR3 protein, called by TCRdb with MiXCR from the 5' RACE reads. The sample holds 690,000 or so distinct CDR3 sequences, around 6% seen once. Every one of the donors was a healthy Caucasian. The sample belongs to a study of identical twins. The study, taken as a whole, reports: For zero-insertion analyses, partial confounding could come from invariant MAIT and iNKT cells.

The germline V gene encodes CDR1 SGDLS and CDR2 YYNGEE. The CDR3 is 14 residues long. V was cut by 4 bases and J by 2 bases, with 10 bases left in between. This clonotype was obtained from a man in his late teens or twenties in good health. The V and J genes are TRBV9 and TRBJ1-5, with D maybe TRBD1 (6 bases). Sequences were obtained from naive T cells sorted from blood. The CDR3 DNA sequence: TGTGCCAGCAGCCTGGACAGCGGCAATCAGCCCCAGCATTTT. It translates to CASSLDSGNQPQHF.